The sequence of this T cell receptor beta chain was determined in a study of metastatic and nonmetastatic thyroid tumors. No treatment of any kind had been given to any patient before thyroid surgery. Comment on this clone: Its target is unknown. Different DNA sequences within this sample yield the same CDR3.

Authors' methods: Across clinicopathological groups, CDR3 differences served as the basis for building a distant-metastasis classifier for papillary thyroid cancer. With MiXCR, TCRdb reprocessed the PCR reads. These V and J calls are TCRdb output, not the study's own analysis. This table has about 15,000 clones, around 25% appearing once. General study findings and limits: The study reportedly found significantly higher TCR beta diversity in malignant thyroid tumors than benign nodules, in blood and tumor.

The clonotype comes from a female donor with papillary thyroid cancer or a benign thyroid nodule (not recorded which). Some clones in this sample may be carry-over from other donors' samples. Sequencing was done on a sample of adjacent normal tissue.

This CDR3 reads CASSQDGAIGGELFF. The CDR3 nucleotides read TGCGCCAGCAGCCAAGATGGTGCTATCGGAGGGGAGCTGTTTTTT. The rearrangement links TRBV4-3 to TRBJ2-2; D ambiguous. CDR1 and CDR2 (germline): LGHNA, YSLEER. The germline V and J ends were trimmed by 0 bases and 8 bases, with 13 bases remaining between them. This CDR3 spans 15 amino acids.